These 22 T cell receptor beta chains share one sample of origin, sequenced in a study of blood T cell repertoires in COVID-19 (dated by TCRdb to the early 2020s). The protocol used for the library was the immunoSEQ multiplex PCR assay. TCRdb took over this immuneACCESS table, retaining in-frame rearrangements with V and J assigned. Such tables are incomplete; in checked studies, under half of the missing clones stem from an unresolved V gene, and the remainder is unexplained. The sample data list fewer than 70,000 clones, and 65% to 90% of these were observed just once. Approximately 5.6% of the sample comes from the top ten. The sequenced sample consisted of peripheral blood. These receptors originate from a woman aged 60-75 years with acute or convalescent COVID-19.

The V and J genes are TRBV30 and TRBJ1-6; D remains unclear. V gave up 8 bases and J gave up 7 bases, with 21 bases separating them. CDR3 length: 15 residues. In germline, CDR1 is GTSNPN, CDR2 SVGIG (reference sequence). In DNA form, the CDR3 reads TGTGCCCGTGGTGGAACGCCGACATTCAATTCACCCCTCCACTTT. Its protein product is CARGGTPTFNSPLHF.

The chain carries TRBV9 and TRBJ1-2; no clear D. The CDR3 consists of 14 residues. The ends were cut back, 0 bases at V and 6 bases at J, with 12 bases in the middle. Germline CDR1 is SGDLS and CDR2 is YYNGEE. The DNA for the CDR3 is TGTGCCAGCAGCGTAGGCCAGGCCAAGCATGGCTACACCTTC. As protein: CASSVGQAKHGYTF.

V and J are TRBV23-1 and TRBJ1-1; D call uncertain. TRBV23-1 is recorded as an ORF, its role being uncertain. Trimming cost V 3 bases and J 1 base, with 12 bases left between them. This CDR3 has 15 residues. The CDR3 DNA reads TGCGCCAGCAGTCACTTCGGACTGTCGAACACTGAAGCTTTCTTT. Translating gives CASSHFGLSNTEAFF.

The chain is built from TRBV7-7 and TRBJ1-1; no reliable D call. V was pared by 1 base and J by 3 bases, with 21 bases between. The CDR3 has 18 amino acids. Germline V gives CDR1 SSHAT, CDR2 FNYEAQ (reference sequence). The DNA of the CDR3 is TGTGCCAGCAGCTTAGAATCGAACAGCGGGTCAGAAGACACTGAAGCTTTCTTT. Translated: CASSLESNSGSEDTEAFF.

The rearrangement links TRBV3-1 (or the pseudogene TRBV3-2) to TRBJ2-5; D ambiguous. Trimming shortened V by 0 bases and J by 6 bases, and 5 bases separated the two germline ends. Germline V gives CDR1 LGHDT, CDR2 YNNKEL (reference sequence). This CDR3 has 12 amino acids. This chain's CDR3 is CASSQDEKTQYF. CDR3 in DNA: TGTGCCAGCAGCCAAGATGAGAAGACCCAGTACTTC.

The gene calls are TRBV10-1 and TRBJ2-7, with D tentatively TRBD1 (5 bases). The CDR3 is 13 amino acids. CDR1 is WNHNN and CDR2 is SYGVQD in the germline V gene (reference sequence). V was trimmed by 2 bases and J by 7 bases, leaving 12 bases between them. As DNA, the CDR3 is TGCGCCAGCAGTGAGCCCGGCAGGACAGAGCAGTACTTC. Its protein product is CASSEPGRTEQYF.

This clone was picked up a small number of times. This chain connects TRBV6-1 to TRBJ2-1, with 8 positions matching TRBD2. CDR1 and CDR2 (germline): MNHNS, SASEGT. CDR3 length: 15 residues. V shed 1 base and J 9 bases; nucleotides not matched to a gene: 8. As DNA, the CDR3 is TGTGCCAGCAGTGAAGTTATAGCGGGGAGGGCTGAGCAGTTCTTC. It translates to CASSEVIAGRAEQFF.

CDR3 nucleotides: TGTGCCAGCAGCCCTAACCAGGGCCATGGCTACACCTTC. Encoded protein: CASSPNQGHGYTF. The gene calls are TRBV3-1 (or the pseudogene TRBV3-2) and TRBJ1-2; tentative D call: TRBD1 (5 bases). Germline V gene lookup returns CDR1 LGHDT and CDR2 YNNKEL (reference sequence). V was trimmed by 4 bases and J by 6 bases, leaving 12 bases between them. There are 13 residues in the CDR3.

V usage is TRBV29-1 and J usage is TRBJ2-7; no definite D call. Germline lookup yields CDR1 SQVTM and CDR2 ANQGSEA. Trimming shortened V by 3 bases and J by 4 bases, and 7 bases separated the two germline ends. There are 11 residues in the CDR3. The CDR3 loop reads CSVDSGYEQYF. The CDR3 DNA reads TGCAGCGTTGACTCCGGGTACGAGCAGTACTTC.

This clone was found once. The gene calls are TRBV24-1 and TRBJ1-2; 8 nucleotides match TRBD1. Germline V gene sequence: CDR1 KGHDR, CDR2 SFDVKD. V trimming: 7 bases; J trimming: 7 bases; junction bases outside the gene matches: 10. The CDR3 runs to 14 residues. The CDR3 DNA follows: TGTGCCACCAGGGAGGACAGGGCGGGGAGTGGCTACACCTTC. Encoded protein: CATREDRAGSGYTF.

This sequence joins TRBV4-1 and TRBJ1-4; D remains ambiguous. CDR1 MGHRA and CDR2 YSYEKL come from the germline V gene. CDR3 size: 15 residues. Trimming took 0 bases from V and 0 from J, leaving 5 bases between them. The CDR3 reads CASSQDLATNEKLFF. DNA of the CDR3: TGCGCCAGCAGCCAAGACCTAGCAACTAATGAAAAACTGTTTTTT.

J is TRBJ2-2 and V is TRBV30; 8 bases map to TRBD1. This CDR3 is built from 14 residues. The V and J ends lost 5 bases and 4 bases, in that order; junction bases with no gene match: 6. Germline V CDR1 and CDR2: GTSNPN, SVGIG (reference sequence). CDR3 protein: CAWFRGLGTGELFF. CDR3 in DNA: TGTGCCTGGTTCAGGGGGCTAGGCACCGGGGAGCTGTTTTTT.

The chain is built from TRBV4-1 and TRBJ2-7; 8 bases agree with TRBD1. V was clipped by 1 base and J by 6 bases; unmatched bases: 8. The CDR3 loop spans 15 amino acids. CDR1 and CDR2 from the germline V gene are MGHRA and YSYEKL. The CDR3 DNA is TGCGCCAGCAGCCAAGGCTACCCGACAGGGGCCGAGCAGTACTTC. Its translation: CASSQGYPTGAEQYF.

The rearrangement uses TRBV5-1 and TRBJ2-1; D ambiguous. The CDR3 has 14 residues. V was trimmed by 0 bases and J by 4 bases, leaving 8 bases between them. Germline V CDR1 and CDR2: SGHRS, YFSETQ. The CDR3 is CASSLAETYNEQFF. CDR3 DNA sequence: TGCGCCAGCAGCTTGGCCGAAACTTACAATGAGCAGTTCTTC.

CDR3 nucleotide sequence: TGTGCCAGCAGCGCACAGGGGGACGGCTACACCTTC. As protein: CASSAQGDGYTF. The rearrangement joins TRBV2 to TRBJ1-2; 8 bases agree with TRBD1. This CDR3 is built from 12 residues. The V and J ends lost 6 bases and 8 bases, in that order; junction bases with no gene match: 5. CDR1 and CDR2 (germline): SNHLY, FYNNEI.

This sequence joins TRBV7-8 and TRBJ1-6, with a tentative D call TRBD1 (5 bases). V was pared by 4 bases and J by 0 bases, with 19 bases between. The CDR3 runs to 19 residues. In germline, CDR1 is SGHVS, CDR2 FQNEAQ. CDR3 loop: CASSSQAGPKSSYNSPLHF. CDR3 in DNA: TGTGCCAGCAGCTCCCAGGCGGGACCGAAAAGCTCCTATAATTCACCCCTCCACTTT.

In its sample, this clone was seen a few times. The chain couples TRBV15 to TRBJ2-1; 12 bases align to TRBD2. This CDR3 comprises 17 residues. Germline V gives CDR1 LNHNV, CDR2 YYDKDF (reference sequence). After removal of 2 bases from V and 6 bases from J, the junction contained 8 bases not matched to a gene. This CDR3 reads CATSRYPSGGASNEQFF. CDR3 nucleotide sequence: TGTGCCACCAGCAGATATCCTAGCGGGGGGGCTAGCAATGAGCAGTTCTTC.

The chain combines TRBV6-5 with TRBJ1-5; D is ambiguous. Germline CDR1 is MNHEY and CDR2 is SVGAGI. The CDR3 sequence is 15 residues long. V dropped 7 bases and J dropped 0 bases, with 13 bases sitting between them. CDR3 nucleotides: TGTGCCAGCAAGCCGGACGGGAATAGCAATCAGCCCCAGCATTTT. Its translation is CASKPDGNSNQPQHF.

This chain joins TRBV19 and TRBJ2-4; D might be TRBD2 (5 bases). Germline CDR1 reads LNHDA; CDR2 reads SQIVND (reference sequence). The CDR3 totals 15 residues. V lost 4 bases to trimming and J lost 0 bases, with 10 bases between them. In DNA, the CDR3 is TGTGCCAGTAGTAGGCCGGCGGGAGCCAAAAACATTCAGTACTTC. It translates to CASSRPAGAKNIQYF.

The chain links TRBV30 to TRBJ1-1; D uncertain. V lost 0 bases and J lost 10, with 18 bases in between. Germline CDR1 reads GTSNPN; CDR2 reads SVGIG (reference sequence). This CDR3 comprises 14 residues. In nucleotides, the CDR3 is TGTGCCTGGAGTGTTCCTGGAGGCGGGCGGCCAGCTTTCTTT. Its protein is CAWSVPGGGRPAFF.

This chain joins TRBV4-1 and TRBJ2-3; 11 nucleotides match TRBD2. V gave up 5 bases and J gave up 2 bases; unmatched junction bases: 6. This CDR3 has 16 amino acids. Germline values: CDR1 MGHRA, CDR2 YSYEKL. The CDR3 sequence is CASSSPSGGTTDTQYF. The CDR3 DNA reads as TGCGCCAGCAGCAGTCCTAGCGGGGGGACCACAGATACGCAGTATTTT.

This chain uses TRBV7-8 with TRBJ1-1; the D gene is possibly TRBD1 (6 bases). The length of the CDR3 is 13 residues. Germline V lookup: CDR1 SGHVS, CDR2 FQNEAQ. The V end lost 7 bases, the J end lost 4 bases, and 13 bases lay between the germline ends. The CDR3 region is CASTGQIGTEAFF. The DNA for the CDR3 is TGTGCCAGCACCGGACAGATCGGCACTGAAGCTTTCTTT.